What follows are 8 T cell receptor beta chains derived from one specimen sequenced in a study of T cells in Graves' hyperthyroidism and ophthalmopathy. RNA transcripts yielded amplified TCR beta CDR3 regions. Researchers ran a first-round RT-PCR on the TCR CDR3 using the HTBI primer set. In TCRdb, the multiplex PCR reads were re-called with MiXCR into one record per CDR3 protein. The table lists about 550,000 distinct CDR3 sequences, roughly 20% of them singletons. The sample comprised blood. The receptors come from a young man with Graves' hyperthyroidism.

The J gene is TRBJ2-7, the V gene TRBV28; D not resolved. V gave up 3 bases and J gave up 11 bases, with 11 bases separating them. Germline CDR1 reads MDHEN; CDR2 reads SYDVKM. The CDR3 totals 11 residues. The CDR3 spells CASSLGPEKYF. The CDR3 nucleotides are TGTGCCAGCAGTTTGGGTCCGGAGAAGTACTTC.

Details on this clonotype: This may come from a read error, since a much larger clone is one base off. CDR3 nucleotides: TGTGCCAGCAGCTTACAGGGGGTAGCTAACTATGGCTACACCTTC. Protein product: CASSLQGVANYGYTF. The V gene is TRBV11-2, the J gene TRBJ1-2, with 7 bases matching TRBD1. Unmatched junction bases numbered 3, after V lost 2 bases and J lost 0 bases. There are 15 residues in the CDR3. CDR1 and CDR2 from the germline V gene are SGHAT and FQNNGV.

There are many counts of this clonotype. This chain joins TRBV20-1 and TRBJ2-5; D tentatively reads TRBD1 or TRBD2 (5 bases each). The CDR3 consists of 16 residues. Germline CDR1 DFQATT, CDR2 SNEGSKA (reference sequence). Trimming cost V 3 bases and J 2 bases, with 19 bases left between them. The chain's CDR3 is CSASTYWGLRQETQYF. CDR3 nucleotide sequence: TGCAGTGCTAGTACTTATTGGGGGTTAAGACAAGAGACCCAGTACTTC.

DNA of the CDR3: TGTGCCAGCAGACCGACATCTAGGGGGCTTCTAGAAACCTTC. Encoded protein: CASRPTSRGLLETF. The chain joins TRBV11-2 to TRBJ1-2; 7 bases fit TRBD1. Germline-derived CDR1 and CDR2 are SGHAT and FQNNGV. The length of the CDR3 is 14 residues. V dropped 6 bases and J dropped 14; count of bases not matched to a gene: 18.

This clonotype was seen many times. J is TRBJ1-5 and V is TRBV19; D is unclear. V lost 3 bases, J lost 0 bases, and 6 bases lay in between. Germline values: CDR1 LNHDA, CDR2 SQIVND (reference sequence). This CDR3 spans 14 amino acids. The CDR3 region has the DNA TGTGCCAGTAGTATCGGTCTTAGCAATCAGCCCCAGCATTTT. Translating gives CASSIGLSNQPQHF. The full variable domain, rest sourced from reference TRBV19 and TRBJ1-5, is DGGITQSPKYLFRKEGQNVTLSCEQNLNHDAMYWYRQDPGQGLRLIYYSQIVNDFQKGDIAEGYSVSREKKESFPLTVTSAQKNPTAFYLCASSIGLSNQPQHFGDGTRLSIL.

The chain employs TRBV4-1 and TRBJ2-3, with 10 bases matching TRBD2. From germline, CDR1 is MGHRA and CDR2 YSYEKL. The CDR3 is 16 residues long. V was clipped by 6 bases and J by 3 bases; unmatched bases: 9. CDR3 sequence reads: CASRIERGGMTDTQYF. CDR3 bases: TGCGCCAGCAGGATCGAGCGGGGGGGCATGACAGATACGCAGTATTTT.

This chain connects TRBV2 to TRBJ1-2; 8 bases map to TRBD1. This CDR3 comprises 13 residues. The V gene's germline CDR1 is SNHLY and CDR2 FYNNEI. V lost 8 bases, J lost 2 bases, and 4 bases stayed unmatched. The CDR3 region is CASDRTGNYGYTF. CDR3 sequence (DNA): TGTGCCAGCGACCGGACAGGGAACTATGGCTACACCTTC. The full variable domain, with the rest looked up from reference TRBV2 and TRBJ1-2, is EPEVTQTPSHQVTQMGQEVILRCVPISNHLYFYWYRQILGQKVEFLVSFYNNEISEKSEIFDDQFSVERPDGSNFTLKIRSTKLEDSAMYFCASDRTGNYGYTFGSGTRLTVV.

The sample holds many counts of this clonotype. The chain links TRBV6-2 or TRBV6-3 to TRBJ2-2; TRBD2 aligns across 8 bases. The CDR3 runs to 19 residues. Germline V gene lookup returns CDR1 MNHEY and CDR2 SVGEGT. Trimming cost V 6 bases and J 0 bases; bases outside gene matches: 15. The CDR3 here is CASSLFHSRGDANTGELFF. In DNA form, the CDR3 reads TGTGCCAGCAGCCTTTTCCATTCGCGGGGGGACGCGAACACCGGGGAGCTGTTTTTT.